The 27 T cell receptor beta chains listed next were all sequenced from one sample in a study of T-cell memory formation after mild COVID-19. TCRdb re-called the 5' RACE reads with MiXCR, one entry per CDR3 protein. This sample has 15,000 or so distinct CDR3 sequences; 20% to 25% occur once, and the top ten carry around three fifths. Sequenced: PBMCs or a T cell subset sorted from them (not recorded which). These receptors originate from a man between 18 and 35 years old who had mild COVID-19 (a few samples of this study predate the infection). Cell type and time point are not known.

This clonotype has ten or more counts. CDR3 coding DNA: TGTGCCAGCAGCGTAGGTGCAGGGGCAGCGAACACTGAAGCTTTCTTT. Its translation is CASSVGAGAANTEAFF. The chain links TRBV7-6 to TRBJ1-1; TRBD1 might be the D (6 bases). This CDR3 contains 16 residues. V was clipped by 5 bases and J by 1 base, with 17 bases between them. Germline loops: CDR1 SGHVS, CDR2 FNYEAQ.

The gene calls are TRBV19 and TRBJ2-5; D call uncertain. Germline CDR1 and CDR2: LNHDA and SQIVND (reference sequence). This CDR3 contains 14 residues. The V end lost 3 bases, the J end lost 5 bases, and 13 bases lay between the germline ends. The chain's CDR3 is CASSMIGLPETQYF. For the CDR3, the DNA is TGTGCCAGTAGTATGATCGGCCTACCCGAGACCCAGTACTTC.

The J gene is TRBJ1-3, the V gene TRBV25-1; tentative D call: TRBD1 (5 bases). The germline CDR1 and CDR2 sequences are MGHDK and SYGVNS. V dropped 7 bases and J dropped 0 bases, with 16 bases sitting between them. CDR3 length: 16 residues. CDR3 coding DNA: TGTGCCAGCAAAGCGGGGCCAGACAGCTCTGGAAACACCATATATTTT. Translating gives CASKAGPDSSGNTIYF.

This clonotype came up many times. J is TRBJ2-7 and V is TRBV27; 10 positions match TRBD1. Unmatched junction bases numbered 7, after V lost 4 bases and J lost 4 bases. CDR1 and CDR2 from the germline V gene are MNHEY and SMNVEV (reference sequence). This CDR3 has 15 residues. CDR3 coding DNA: TGTGCCAGCAGTTCAAGACAGGGGGCTCTGTACGAGCAGTACGTC. Its protein product is CASSSRQGALYEQYV.

This clonotype was observed many times. The chain is built from TRBV7-6 and TRBJ2-7; D call uncertain. Germline V CDR1 and CDR2: SGHVS, FNYEAQ. The V end lost 2 bases, the J end lost 2 bases, and 7 bases lay between the germline ends. This CDR3 spans 13 amino acids. DNA of the CDR3: TGTGCCAGCAGCTTACAGGCGGCCTACGAGCAGTACTTC. Encoded protein: CASSLQAAYEQYF.

This clonotype has ten or more counts. The rearrangement uses TRBV4-3 and TRBJ2-5; TRBD1 aligns across 7 bases. V lost 4 bases and J lost 5; bases outside the gene matches: 10. Germline V gives CDR1 LGHNA, CDR2 YSLEER. This CDR3 has 15 residues. CDR3 sequence: CASSLLGGARETQYF. DNA for the CDR3: TGCGCCAGCAGCCTTTTAGGGGGCGCGAGGGAGACCCAGTACTTC.

This clonotype has ten or more counts. The CDR3 spells CASSFGQLNTEAFF. The CDR3 DNA follows: TGTGCCAGCAGTTTCGGGCAGTTGAACACTGAAGCTTTCTTT. The chain recombines TRBV12-3 or TRBV12-4 with TRBJ1-1; no reliable D call. The CDR3 has 14 residues. V lost 3 bases and J lost 0, with 8 bases in between.

This clonotype was seen at least ten times. The V gene is TRBV7-9, the J gene TRBJ2-7, with D possibly matching TRBD2 (7 bases). CDR1 SEHNR and CDR2 FQNEAQ come from the germline V gene (reference sequence). Trimming removed 3 bases at V and 5 bases at J, with 11 bases between. The CDR3 has 13 amino acids. The CDR3 sequence is CASSFTGGHEQYF. The CDR3 DNA reads as TGTGCCAGCAGCTTTACGGGGGGCCACGAGCAGTACTTC.

This clonotype was observed many times. This sequence joins TRBV6-5 and TRBJ2-1; TRBD2 agrees at 9 bases. Germline V CDR1 and CDR2: MNHEY, SVGAGI. V was clipped by 2 bases and J by 3 bases; unmatched bases: 5. The CDR3 sequence is 16 residues long. The CDR3 coding sequence is TGTGCCAGCAGTTACGGCGCTAGCGGGAACTACAATGAGCAGTTCTTC. Its translation: CASSYGASGNYNEQFF.

V usage is TRBV12-3 or TRBV12-4 and J usage is TRBJ1-5; the D is unclear. This CDR3 has 15 residues. V shed 1 base and J shed 5 bases, with 12 bases lying between them. The DNA of the CDR3 is TGTGCCAGCAGTTTAGGGCAGTCCCCCGATCAGCCCCAGCATTTT. Translation: CASSLGQSPDQPQHF.

Written as DNA, the CDR3 is TGTGCCAGGGGGTCCTCCCTCGCAGGACTCCCTTACAATGAGCAGTTCTTC. It codes for CARGSSLAGLPYNEQFF. The V gene is TRBV2, the J gene TRBJ2-1; D is possibly TRBD2 (5 bases). The CDR3 covers 17 residues. Germline V CDR1 and CDR2: SNHLY, FYNNEI. V lost 9 bases and J lost 4, with 25 bases in between.

This clonotype turned up a few times. The gene calls are TRBV14 and TRBJ2-2, with a tentative D call TRBD1 (5 bases). The germline V gene has CDR1 SGHDN and CDR2 FVKESK. The CDR3 extends over 14 amino acids. V was clipped by 0 bases and J by 6 bases, with 8 bases between them. CDR3 sequence reads: CASSQDRGSGELFF. The CDR3 nucleotides read TGTGCCAGCAGCCAAGATAGGGGTTCCGGGGAGCTGTTTTTT. The variable domain in full, with the rest retrieved from reference TRBV14 and TRBJ2-2, is EAGVTQFPSHSVIEKGQTVTLRCDPISGHDNLYWYRRVMGKEIKFLLHFVKESKQDESGMPNNRFLAERTGGTYSTLKVQPAELEDSGVYFCASSQDRGSGELFFGEGSRLTVL.

This clonotype was picked up many times. Here the CDR3 reads CASSSRDKPFYGYTF. The CDR3, as DNA: TGTGCCAGCAGCTCCCGGGACAAACCCTTCTATGGCTACACCTTC. The rearrangement links TRBV7-2 to TRBJ1-2; D is possibly TRBD1 (6 bases). Deletions cut 4 bases from V and 4 bases from J, with 16 bases between. The CDR3 consists of 15 residues. Germline lookup yields CDR1 SGHTA and CDR2 FQGNSA.

Ten or more counts support this clonotype. This rearrangement joins TRBV7-8 to TRBJ2-7; the D gene is possibly TRBD1 (5 bases). The CDR3 is made up of 13 amino acids. The germline CDR1 and CDR2 sequences are SGHVS and FQNEAQ. V was shortened by 6 bases and J by 0 bases, with 9 bases between the two germline ends. The CDR3 protein is CASRSGFSYEQYF. The CDR3 nucleotides are TGTGCCAGCAGATCAGGGTTCTCCTACGAGCAGTACTTC. The entire variable domain, with the rest obtained from reference TRBV7-8 and TRBJ2-7, is as follows: GAGVSQSPRYKVAKRGQDVALRCDPISGHVSLFWYQQALGQGPEFLTYFQNEAQLDKSGLPSDRFFAERPEGSVSTLKIQRTQQEDSAVYLCASRSGFSYEQYFGPGTRLTVT.

This clonotype was seen ten or more times. The gene calls are TRBV9 and TRBJ2-3, with 8 nucleotides matching TRBD2. This CDR3 spans 17 amino acids. Germline CDR1 SGDLS, CDR2 YYNGEE. The ends lost 2 bases at V and 4 bases at J; junction bases unmatched: 12. CDR3 sequence: CASSVSPSGSTADTQYF. The CDR3 nucleotides read TGTGCCAGCAGCGTGAGTCCTAGCGGGTCCACTGCAGATACGCAGTATTTT.

There are many counts of this clonotype. The chain employs TRBV7-3 and TRBJ1-6; TRBD1 is a possible D gene (5 bases). CDR1 is SGHTA and CDR2 is FQGTGA in the germline V gene. V lost 4 bases and J lost 6, with 10 bases in between. The CDR3 is 14 amino acids. This chain's CDR3 is CASSSGTVNSPLHF. The CDR3 bases are TGTGCCAGCAGCTCCGGGACGGTTAATTCACCCCTCCACTTT.

This clonotype was recorded many times. This chain joins TRBV5-1 and TRBJ2-3; D ambiguous. Germline V CDR1 and CDR2: SGHRS, YFSETQ. Trimming left V 0 bases short and J 0 bases short, with 5 bases between. The CDR3 sequence is 14 residues long. The CDR3 here is CASSLVQSTDTQYF. CDR3 in DNA: TGCGCCAGCAGCTTGGTCCAGAGCACAGATACGCAGTATTTT.

This clonotype was seen many times. This sequence joins TRBV12-3 or TRBV12-4 and TRBJ2-5; D is undetermined. V lost 3 bases and J 7 bases, leaving 6 bases between the germline ends. This CDR3 has 11 residues. The CDR3 protein is CASSFGVTQYF. In nucleotides, the CDR3 is TGTGCCAGCAGTTTTGGGGTGACCCAGTACTTC.

This chain uses TRBV6-1 with TRBJ2-5; 8 bases match TRBD2. Germline CDR1 and CDR2: MNHNS and SASEGT. V shed 2 bases, J shed 4 bases, and the junction held 6 bases outside the gene matches. The CDR3 runs to 15 residues. The CDR3, as DNA: TGTGCCAGCAGTGAATTAGCGGGGTGGCCAGAGACCCAGTACTTC. Amino acids: CASSELAGWPETQYF.

This clonotype has at least ten counts. V is TRBV5-1 and J is TRBJ1-1; a weak D match, TRBD1 (5 bases). Germline CDR1 SGHRS, CDR2 YFSETQ. The CDR3 is 11 amino acids. Trimming removed 0 bases at V and 12 bases at J, with 9 bases between. The CDR3 loop is CASSLEGRTFF. The CDR3, as DNA: TGCGCCAGCAGCTTGGAGGGGAGAACTTTCTTT. The entire variable domain, with the rest obtained from reference TRBV5-1 and TRBJ1-1, is as follows: KAGVTQTPRYLIKTRGQQVTLSCSPISGHRSVSWYQQTPGQGLQFLFEYFSETQRNKGNFPGRFSGRQFSNSRSEMNVSTLELGDSALYLCASSLEGRTFFGQGTRLTVV.

There are many counts of this clonotype. The rearrangement links TRBV15 to TRBJ2-1; 9 nucleotides match TRBD2. With V trimmed by 3 bases and J by 3 bases, 6 bases remained unmatched. Germline CDR1 LNHNV, CDR2 YYDKDF (reference sequence). The CDR3 runs 16 residues. CDR3 DNA sequence: TGTGCCACCAGCAGTGGCGGGGGGGCCCTCTACAATGAGCAGTTCTTC. Translating it yields CATSSGGGALYNEQFF.

Many counts were recorded for this clonotype. This chain uses TRBV4-3 with TRBJ2-1; D gene uncertain. CDR3 length equals 12 residues. V dropped 0 bases and J dropped 8 bases, with 5 bases sitting between them. The germline CDR1 and CDR2 sequences are LGHNA and YSLEER. The CDR3 region has the DNA TGCGCCAGCAGCCAAGATTGGGATGAGCAGTTCTTC. Protein sequence: CASSQDWDEQFF.

V is TRBV4-2 and J is TRBJ2-7; D call uncertain. Trimming cost V 0 bases and J 2 bases, with 5 bases left between them. CDR3 length: 13 residues. Germline values: CDR1 LGHNA, CDR2 YNFKEQ. This CDR3 is CASSQDHAYEQYF. The CDR3, as DNA: TGTGCCAGCAGCCAAGATCACGCCTACGAGCAGTACTTC.

This clonotype came up many times. The rearrangement joins TRBV6-5 to TRBJ2-2; D uncertain. This CDR3 has 14 residues. Germline CDR1 is MNHEY and CDR2 is SVGAGI. The germline V and J ends were trimmed by 2 bases and 6 bases, with 10 bases remaining between them. CDR3 sequence: CASSYRPYPGELFF. The CDR3 region has the DNA TGTGCCAGCAGTTACAGACCGTACCCCGGGGAGCTGTTTTTT.

The chain joins TRBV11-2 to TRBJ2-7; 7 bases are a match to TRBD1. The CDR3 has 15 amino acids. Germline lookup yields CDR1 SGHAT and CDR2 FQNNGV. The V and J ends lost 0 bases and 5 bases, in that order; junction bases with no gene match: 7. The CDR3 coding sequence is TGTGCCAGCAGCTTAGAATGGTTGGGACAGAACGAGCAGTACTTC. Residues: CASSLEWLGQNEQYF. Together with reference TRBV11-2 and TRBJ2-7, the CDR3 gives the full variable domain: EAGVAQSPRYKIIEKRQSVAFWCNPISGHATLYWYQQILGQGPKLLIQFQNNGVVDDSQLPKDRFSAERLKGVDSTLKIQPAKLEDSAVYLCASSLEWLGQNEQYFGPGTRLTVT.

This rearrangement joins TRBV11-1 to TRBJ2-7, with no clear D. Trimming cost V 3 bases and J 2 bases, with 11 bases left between them. The germline gives CDR1 SGHAT, CDR2 FQDESV (reference sequence). The CDR3 covers 14 residues. The DNA of the CDR3 is TGTGCCAGCAGCTTTGCCGGGCCCCCCTACGAGCAGTACTTC. Translating it yields CASSFAGPPYEQYF.

This clonotype was observed a few times. The J gene is TRBJ2-1, the V gene TRBV5-4, with 9 bases aligning to TRBD1. Trimming at V came to 6 bases and at J to 0 bases, leaving 7 bases not matched to a gene. The CDR3 loop spans 16 amino acids. Germline CDR1 is SGHNT and CDR2 is YYREEE (reference sequence). The CDR3 nucleotides are TGTGCCAGCAACCCGGGACAGGGAAGCTCCTACAATGAGCAGTTCTTC. As protein: CASNPGQGSSYNEQFF.